The clone carrying this T cell receptor beta chain was seen more than once but under ten times. Its matching antigen is unknown. TCRdb called the reads again in MiXCR, with one record for every CDR3 protein. This sample has hundreds of thousands of distinct CDR3 sequences, with around 35% found just once. The data originate from a study of T cell repertoires in cytomegalovirus infection. Study-wide background: Public TCR beta signatures indicated both CMV infection and matching HLA type.

Trimming took 5 bases from V and 1 from J, leaving 14 bases between them. CDR3 length equals 15 residues. The germline V gene encodes CDR1 SEHNR and CDR2 FQNEAQ (reference sequence). The material was cultured PBMCs, obtained from culture after CMV antigen stimulation. The chain carries TRBV7-9 and TRBJ1-1; weak D call: TRBD1 (6 bases). This clonotype was sampled from a human donor in good health (CMV status not recorded). Some clones in this sample may be carry-over from other donors' samples. The CDR3, as DNA: TGTGCCAGCAGCCAAATACAGGGAAGGAACACTGAAGCTTTCTTT. It translates to CASSQIQGRNTEAFF.